This is a list of T cell receptor beta chains from one sample in a study of shared clonotypes between healthy human individuals. Libraries were prepared by immunoSEQ multiplex PCR; TCRdb keeps only in-frame clonotypes and omits some of them. The data contain about 600,000 clones, around 81% of them seen just once; the ten biggest clones take up around 12%. The sample consisted of PBMCs. The receptors come from a woman aged 35 to 49 in good health. Some clones in this sample may be carry-over from other donors' samples. Both conserved end residues are part of each CDR3. D genes are given only for firm matches. Size is stated for part of the rows, as once, few or many counts, or as a class when the clone is expanded.

D	J	size	V	CDR3	DNA
TRBD2	TRBJ2-7	many	TRBV19	CASSIAGLAGAREQYF	TGTGCCAGTAGTATAGCGGGACTAGCGGGAGCTCGCGAGCAGTACTTC
.	TRBJ2-4	few	TRBV4-1	CASSRRQAGGNIQYF	TGCGCCAGCAGCCGCCGACAAGCAGGTGGGAACATTCAGTACTTC
.	TRBJ1-4	.	TRBV6-5	CASSRRPNEKLFF	TGTGCCAGCAGCCGGCGTCCTAATGAAAAACTGTTTTTT
TRBD1	TRBJ1-1	.	TRBV6-1	CASRLTGGTAFF	TGTGCCAGCAGATTAACAGGGGGTACGGCTTTCTTT
TRBD2	TRBJ2-7	.	TRBV7-9	CASSQGLANYEQYF	TGTGCCAGCAGCCAAGGACTAGCGAACTACGAGCAGTACTTC
.	TRBJ2-3	.	TRBV7-9	CASSSNSDTDTQYF	TGTGCCAGCAGCTCTAATAGCGATACAGATACGCAGTATTTT
TRBD2	TRBJ2-7	few	TRBV7-2	CASSLGLAANYEQYF	TGTGCCAGCAGCTTAGGCCTAGCGGCAAACTACGAGCAGTACTTC
.	TRBJ2-5	.	TRBV18	CASSPLRSGGGEETQYF	TGTGCCAGCTCACCACTTCGGTCCGGGGGCGGTGAAGAGACCCAGTACTTC
TRBD1	TRBJ1-2	.	TRBV29-1	CSVGLPGQGVGYTF	TGCAGCGTTGGTCTTCCGGGACAGGGAGTTGGCTACACCTTC
.	TRBJ2-7	.	TRBV4-1	CASKDGSYEQYF	TGCGCCAGCAAGGACGGATCCTACGAGCAGTACTTC
TRBD2	TRBJ2-7	once	TRBV4-1	CASSQGGRAISYEQYF	TGCGCCAGCAGCCAAGGGGGGAGGGCCATCTCCTACGAGCAGTACTTC
.	TRBJ2-1	once	TRBV28	CASSRRSWEQFF	TGTGCCAGCAGCCGACGGAGTTGGGAGCAGTTCTTC
TRBD2	TRBJ2-2	.	TRBV16	CASSQSPGRAGELFF	TGTGCCAGCAGCCAATCACCCGGGAGGGCCGGGGAGCTGTTTTTT
TRBD1	TRBJ1-2	.	TRBV6-6	CASSSRGPNYGYTF	TGTGCCAGCTCGAGCAGGGGGCCTAACTATGGCTACACCTTC
TRBD1	TRBJ1-1	.	TRBV15	CATSRDWTRRGATHLAFF	TGTGCCACCAGCAGAGATTGGACCCGCAGGGGGGCAACACATCTAGCTTTCTTT
.	TRBJ1-5	.	TRBV7-9	CASSSQGGNQPQHF	TGTGCCAGCAGCTCCCAAGGGGGGAATCAGCCCCAGCATTTT
.	TRBJ2-5	.	TRBV11-2	CASSFLLGVGGETQYF	TGTGCCAGCAGCTTTTTGTTGGGTGTCGGTGGAGAGACCCAGTACTTC
TRBD1	TRBJ2-7	many	TRBV9	CASSAAGGSSNEQYF	TGTGCCAGCAGCGCCGCAGGGGGTTCTTCGAACGAGCAGTACTTC
.	TRBJ2-2	once	TRBV5-5	CASSLLLNTGELFF	TGTGCCAGCAGCTTGTTACTTAACACCGGGGAGCTGTTTTTT
TRBD1	TRBJ2-7	.	TRBV2	CASSRDRGPYEQYF	TGTGCCAGCAGTCGGGACAGGGGTCCCTACGAGCAGTACTTC
.	TRBJ2-3	.	TRBV19	CASSTDNTDTQYF	TGTGCCAGTAGTACGGACAACACAGATACGCAGTATTTT
.	TRBJ1-1	.	TRBV7-9	CASSLGWGFEAFF	TGTGCCAGCAGCTTAGGGTGGGGCTTTGAAGCTTTCTTT
.	TRBJ2-1	once	TRBV19	CASSIVGAVYNEQFF	TGTGCCAGTAGTATTGTGGGGGCGGTTTACAATGAGCAGTTCTTC
.	TRBJ1-1	few	TRBV12-5	CASGRSVGDTEAFF	TGTGCTAGTGGCCGGAGCGTGGGGGACACTGAAGCTTTCTTT
TRBD1	TRBJ1-2	.	TRBV28	CASSIGTGWDYGYTF	TGTGCCAGCAGTATCGGGACAGGGTGGGACTATGGCTACACCTTC
TRBD1	TRBJ2-7	.	TRBV2	CASSFTLTGANYEQYF	TGTGCCAGCAGTTTCACTTTGACAGGGGCGAATTACGAGCAGTACTTC
.	TRBJ2-7	.	TRBV5-4	CASSPALGLVYEQYF	TGTGCCAGCAGCCCAGCGCTGGGGCTTGTTTACGAGCAGTACTTC
TRBD1	TRBJ2-5	.	TRBV28	CASSPWDRAQETQYF	TGTGCCAGCAGTCCCTGGGACAGGGCCCAAGAGACCCAGTACTTC
.	TRBJ2-3	.	TRBV2	CASRESTDTQYF	TGTGCCAGCAGGGAATCCACAGATACGCAGTATTTT
.	TRBJ2-7	.	TRBV18	CASSPRQNSYEQYF	TGTGCCAGCTCACCACGGCAGAACTCCTACGAGCAGTACTTC
.	TRBJ1-3	.	TRBV10-3	CAIGSTGNTIYF	TGTGCCATCGGGTCGACAGGAAACACCATATATTTT
TRBD1	TRBJ2-7	.	TRBV19	CASSIRDSPYEQYF	TGTGCCAGTAGTATCCGGGACAGCCCCTACGAGCAGTACTTC
.	TRBJ1-5	few	TRBV20-1	CSARDDGPQHF	TGCAGTGCTAGAGACGACGGGCCCCAGCATTTT
.	TRBJ1-5	.	TRBV6-1	CASSEEGTTSRPQHF	TGTGCCAGCAGTGAAGAGGGCACCACGTCCAGGCCCCAGCATTTT
TRBD2	TRBJ2-7	.	TRBV11-2	CASSLRGGSYEQYF	TGTGCCAGCAGCTTACGGGGGGGCTCCTACGAGCAGTACTTC
TRBD1	TRBJ2-7	.	TRBV10-3	CAISEGDRGSEQYF	TGTGCCATCAGTGAGGGGGACAGGGGGTCCGAGCAGTACTTC
.	TRBJ2-7	.	TRBV18	CASSPLTGSTYEQYF	TGTGCCAGCTCACCACTCACGGGATCTACCTACGAGCAGTACTTC
.	TRBJ2-5	once	TRBV6-5	CASSYSRWIPLETQYF	TGTGCCAGCAGTTACTCAAGGTGGATCCCCCTGGAGACCCAGTACTTC
.	TRBJ2-3	few	TRBV29-1	CSVEPDTDTQYF	TGCAGCGTTGAACCCGACACAGATACGCAGTATTTT
.	TRBJ1-4	.	TRBV7-2	CASSLPGGGLFF	TGTGCCAGCAGCTTGCCGGGGGGCGGGCTGTTTTTT
TRBD1	TRBJ2-2	.	TRBV10-1	CASRNPGQGTGERGTGELFF	TGCGCCAGCAGGAACCCGGGACAGGGGACAGGGGAAAGGGGAACCGGGGAGCTGTTTTTT
TRBD1	TRBJ2-2	.	TRBV2	CASRDRGNTGELFF	TGTGCCAGCCGGGACAGGGGGAACACCGGGGAGCTGTTTTTT
TRBD1	TRBJ1-5	.	TRBV7-2	CASSQDRASNQPQHF	TGTGCCAGCAGTCAAGACAGGGCGAGCAATCAGCCCCAGCATTTT
TRBD1	TRBJ1-3	.	TRBV7-6	CASSLRRHSDRGSFYSGNTIYF	TGTGCCAGCAGCTTAAGGCGCCATTCGGACAGGGGTTCGTTTTACTCTGGAAACACCATATATTTT
.	TRBJ2-4	.	TRBV11-2	CASSLEQGGTANIQYF	TGTGCCAGCAGCTTGGAACAGGGAGGGACTGCAAACATTCAGTACTTC
.	TRBJ1-3	.	TRBV19	CASRTSTDSGNTIYF	TGTGCCAGTAGGACCTCGACAGACTCTGGAAACACCATATATTTT
.	TRBJ2-5	.	TRBV7-2	CASSLVAWGETQYF	TGTGCCAGCAGCCTGGTGGCGTGGGGGGAGACCCAGTACTTC
TRBD2	TRBJ2-2	many	TRBV30	CAWSYSGRDTGELFF	TGTGCCTGGAGCTATAGCGGGAGGGACACCGGGGAGCTGTTTTTT